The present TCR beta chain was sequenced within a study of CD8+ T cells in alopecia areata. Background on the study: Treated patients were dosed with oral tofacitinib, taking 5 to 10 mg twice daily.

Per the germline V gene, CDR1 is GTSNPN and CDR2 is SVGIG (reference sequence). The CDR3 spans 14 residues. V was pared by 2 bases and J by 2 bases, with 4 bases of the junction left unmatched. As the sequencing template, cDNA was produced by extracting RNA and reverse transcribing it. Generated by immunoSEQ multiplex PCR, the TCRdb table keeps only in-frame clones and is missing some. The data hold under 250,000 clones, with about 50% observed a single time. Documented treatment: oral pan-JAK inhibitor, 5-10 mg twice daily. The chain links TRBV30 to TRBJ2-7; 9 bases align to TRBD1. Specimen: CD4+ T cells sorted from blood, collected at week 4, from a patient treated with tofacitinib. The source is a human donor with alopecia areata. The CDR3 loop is CAWSRQGVTYEQYF. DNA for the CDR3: TGTGCCTGGAGTCGACAGGGGGTGACCTACGAGCAGTACTTC.